Listed below are T cell receptor beta chains from one sample, sequenced in a study of beta chain features in type 1 diabetes. Profiling relied on immunoSEQ multiplex PCR, and the TCRdb table lists in-frame clones only, not all of them. The profile shows tens of thousands of clones, 50% to 70% of them singletons. Source material: stem cell memory CD4+ T cells from blood. All receptors derive from a man in his late teens or twenties with type 1 diabetes. CDR3s include the opening cysteine and the closing phenylalanine or tryptophan. Fields, in order: D gene, clone size, V gene, J gene, CDR3 DNA, CDR3 protein. The D gene is left open where the match is weak. A row's size may be missing; if present it is once, few, many or a size class.

D: TRBD1; size: once; V: TRBV28; J: TRBJ1-1; DNA: TGTGCCAGCACCACGACAGGGAGTTTTTTCCGTGGGGGAGGTGAAGCTTTCTTT; CDR3: CASTTTGSFFRGGGEAFF
D: TRBD2; size: .; V: TRBV10-1; J: TRBJ2-3; DNA: TGCGCCAGTTCGAGGGCTAGCGGGACAGATACGCAGTATTTT; CDR3: CASSRASGTDTQYF
D: .; size: .; V: TRBV6-5; J: TRBJ2-5; DNA: TGTGCCAGCAGTTACCCGGCAGGGGGGAGGCTGGAGACCCAGTACTTC; CDR3: CASSYPAGGRLETQYF
D: TRBD1; size: .; V: TRBV18; J: TRBJ2-7; DNA: TGTGCCAGCTCACTCCGGGACAGGGGGCTCTACGAGCAGTACTTC; CDR3: CASSLRDRGLYEQYF
D: .; size: .; V: TRBV7-9; J: TRBJ2-7; DNA: TGTGCCAGCAGCCTAGGGGAGCTCAACTACGAGCAGTACTTC; CDR3: CASSLGELNYEQYF
D: .; size: .; V: TRBV5-8; J: TRBJ2-1; DNA: TGTGCCAGCAGCTTGGCCCGAGGAGGGCCCCTGATCGGTGAGCAGTTCTTC; CDR3: CASSLARGGPLIGEQFF
D: .; size: .; V: TRBV11-2; J: TRBJ2-6; DNA: TGTGCCAGCGTTCTTTCTGGGGCCAACGTCCTGACTTTC; CDR3: CASVLSGANVLTF
D: .; size: .; V: TRBV6-1; J: TRBJ2-5; DNA: TGTGCCAGCAGTGAAAGTGGGGCTACGAAGACCCAGTACTTC; CDR3: CASSESGATKTQYF
D: .; size: .; V: TRBV11-2; J: TRBJ1-2; DNA: TGTGCCAGCAGCTTAGACTCAGGGACACCTTACACCTTC; CDR3: CASSLDSGTPYTF
D: TRBD2; size: few; V: TRBV10-3; J: TRBJ2-1; DNA: TGTGCCATCAGTGAGTCGGGGACTAGCGGATACAATGAGCAGTTCTTC; CDR3: CAISESGTSGYNEQFF
D: .; size: .; V: TRBV10-3; J: TRBJ1-5; DNA: TGTGCCATCAGACAGGGTGGGGATAGCAATCAGCCCCAGCATTTT; CDR3: CAIRQGGDSNQPQHF
D: TRBD1; size: .; V: TRBV6-5; J: TRBJ2-7; DNA: TGTGCCAGCAGTTACTCGCCGGGACAGGGGGACGAGCAGTACTTC; CDR3: CASSYSPGQGDEQYF